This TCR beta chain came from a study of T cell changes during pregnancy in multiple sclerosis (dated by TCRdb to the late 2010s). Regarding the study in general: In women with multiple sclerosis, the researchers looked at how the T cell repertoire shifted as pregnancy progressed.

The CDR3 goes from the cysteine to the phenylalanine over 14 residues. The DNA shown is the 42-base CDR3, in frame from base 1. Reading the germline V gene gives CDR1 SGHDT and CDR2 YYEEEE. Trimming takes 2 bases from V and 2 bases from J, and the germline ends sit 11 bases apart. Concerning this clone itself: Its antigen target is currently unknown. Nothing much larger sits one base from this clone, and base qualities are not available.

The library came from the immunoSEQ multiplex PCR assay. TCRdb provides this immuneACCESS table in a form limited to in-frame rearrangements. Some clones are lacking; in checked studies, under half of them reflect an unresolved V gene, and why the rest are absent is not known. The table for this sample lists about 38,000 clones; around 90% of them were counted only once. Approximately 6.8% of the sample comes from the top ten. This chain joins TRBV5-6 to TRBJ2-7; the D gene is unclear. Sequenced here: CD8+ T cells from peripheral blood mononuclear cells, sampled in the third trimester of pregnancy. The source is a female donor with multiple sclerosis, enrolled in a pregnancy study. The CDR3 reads CASSLRQATYEQYF. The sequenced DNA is TGTGCCAGCAGCTTACGGCAGGCCACCTACGAGCAGTACTTC. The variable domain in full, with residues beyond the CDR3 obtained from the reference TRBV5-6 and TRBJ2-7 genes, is DAGVTQSPTHLIKTRGQQVTLRCSPKSGHDTVSWYQQALGQGPQFIFQYYEEEERQRGNFPDRFSGHQFPNYSSELNVNALLLGDSALYLCASSLRQATYEQYFGPGTRLTVT.